Presented here are 12 T cell receptor beta chains from one specimen sequenced in a study of CD8 T cells in Susac syndrome. When the RNA was reverse transcribed, random hexamers were used with an input of about 0.45 to 1 ug. TCRdb passed the immunoSEQ multiplex PCR reads through MiXCR, listing each CDR3 protein once. Among 55,000 to 80,000 distinct CDR3 sequences listed, around 93% were seen once. Sequenced material: CD4+ T cells from PBMCs. Source of these receptors: a human donor with Susac syndrome.

In its sample, this clonotype was seen a few times. This sequence joins TRBV19 and TRBJ1-1; 9 bases line up with TRBD1. The CDR3 runs to 13 residues. Germline CDR1 is LNHDA and CDR2 is SQIVND (reference sequence). Unmatched junction bases numbered 6, after V lost 7 bases and J lost 6 bases. CDR3 in amino acids: CASTSDRGAEAFF. In DNA, the CDR3 is TGTGCCAGTACCTCAGACAGGGGGGCTGAAGCTTTCTTT.

The V gene is TRBV25-1, the J gene TRBJ1-4, with a tentative D call TRBD1 (6 bases). In germline, CDR1 is MGHDK, CDR2 SYGVNS. Trimming took off 7 bases at V and 8 bases at J, with 20 bases between the two ends. The CDR3 spans 15 residues. The CDR3 sequence is CASTAILSGTEKLFF. The CDR3 nucleotides read TGTGCCAGCACCGCGATCCTTTCCGGGACAGAAAAACTGTTTTTT.

The rearrangement uses TRBV6-2 or TRBV6-3 and TRBJ2-3; possibly TRBD1 for D (5 bases). The CDR3 length is 16 residues. V was pared by 2 bases and J by 3 bases, with 15 bases between. Germline CDR1 is MNHEY and CDR2 is SVGEGT. The CDR3 nucleotides read TGTGCCAGCAGTTACGGGGCTTTCTCCGGGACAGATACGCAGTATTTT. This sequence encodes CASSYGAFSGTDTQYF.

This sequence joins TRBV20-1 and TRBJ1-5; tentative D call: TRBD1 (6 bases). CDR1 and CDR2 from the germline V gene are DFQATT and SNEGSKA (reference sequence). This CDR3 region has 14 residues. The V gene lost 5 bases and the J gene lost 3 bases, with 14 bases spanning the gap. The DNA of the CDR3 is TGCAGTGCTCCCCCGGGGGCTAACAATCAGCCCCAGCATTTT. Translation gives CSAPPGANNQPQHF.

The chain uses TRBV3-1 and TRBJ2-1, with a possible D match to TRBD2 (6 bases). Trimming shortened V by 1 base and J by 5 bases, and 9 bases separated the two germline ends. Germline CDR1 is LGHDT and CDR2 is YNNKEL (reference sequence). This CDR3 comprises 14 residues. In DNA, the CDR3 is TGTGCCAGCAGCCAAGTCCTAGCGAACAATGAGCAGTTCTTC. It encodes CASSQVLANNEQFF.

V gene TRBV11-1 combines with J gene TRBJ1-1; a possible D gene is TRBD1 (6 bases). The CDR3 contains 14 residues. CDR1 is SGHAT, CDR2 FQDESV, per germline (reference sequence). Trimming stripped 5 bases from V and 9 bases from J, with 19 bases between. The CDR3 DNA follows: TGTGCCAGCAGCCTACCGGACAGTCGACGCCAAGCTTTCTTT. Translating gives CASSLPDSRRQAFF.

This chain links TRBV28 with TRBJ1-1; D remains unclear. The CDR3 covers 17 residues. The V gene's germline CDR1 is MDHEN and CDR2 SYDVKM. V lost 6 bases and J 0 bases, leaving 20 bases between the germline ends. CDR3 DNA sequence: TGTGCCAGCAGCAGCCCATTTTTAGGGAGGATGAACACTGAAGCTTTCTTT. Encoded protein: CASSSPFLGRMNTEAFF.

The chain combines TRBV20-1 with TRBJ2-1; TRBD2 matches 13 bases. Per germline, CDR1 DFQATT and CDR2 SNEGSKA (reference sequence). The CDR3 contains 19 residues. Trimming cost V 5 bases and J 0 bases; bases outside gene matches: 13. The CDR3 is CSAPEGLAGPTSSYNEQFF. The CDR3 coding sequence is TGCAGTGCTCCAGAGGGACTAGCGGGACCTACCAGCTCCTACAATGAGCAGTTCTTC.

The chain links TRBV5-6 to TRBJ2-5; TRBD2 agrees at 11 bases. After removal of 5 bases from V and 5 bases from J, the junction contained 8 bases not matched to a gene. This CDR3 is 15 amino acids long. Germline loops: CDR1 SGHDT, CDR2 YYEEEE. CDR3 residues: CASSSLLAGVETQYF. The DNA for the CDR3 is TGTGCCAGCAGTTCTCTACTAGCGGGGGTTGAGACCCAGTACTTC.

The chain is built from TRBV10-3 and TRBJ2-3; TRBD1 aligns across 8 bases. V gave up 7 bases and J gave up 5 bases; unmatched junction bases: 5. The CDR3 extends over 13 amino acids. CDR1 and CDR2 (germline): ENHRY, SYGVKD. The CDR3 is CAIKVTGVDTQYF. In DNA, the CDR3 is TGTGCCATCAAGGTGACAGGGGTAGATACGCAGTATTTT.

The chain is built from TRBV20-1 and TRBJ1-3; D gene unclear. The CDR3 spans 14 residues. Germline loops: CDR1 DFQATT, CDR2 SNEGSKA (reference sequence). V was trimmed by 3 bases and J by 0 bases, leaving 9 bases between them. CDR3 nucleotides: TGCAGTGCTAGCCAACAGAGCTCTGGAAACACCATATATTTT. Its translation: CSASQQSSGNTIYF.

The chain employs TRBV9 and TRBJ1-1, with D unclear. V gave up 0 bases and J gave up 2 bases, with 5 bases separating them. CDR1 and CDR2 from the germline V gene are SGDLS and YYNGEE. The CDR3 is made up of 13 amino acids. The CDR3 nucleotides are TGTGCCAGCAGCGTAGACGTTAACACTGAAGCTTTCTTT. It is translated as CASSVDVNTEAFF. Variable domain in full (rest from reference TRBV9 and TRBJ1-1): DSGVTQTPKHLITATGQRVTLRCSPRSGDLSVYWYQQSLDQGLQFLIQYYNGEERAKGNILERFSAQQFPDLHSELNLSSLELGDSALYFCASSVDVNTEAFFGQGTRLTVV.